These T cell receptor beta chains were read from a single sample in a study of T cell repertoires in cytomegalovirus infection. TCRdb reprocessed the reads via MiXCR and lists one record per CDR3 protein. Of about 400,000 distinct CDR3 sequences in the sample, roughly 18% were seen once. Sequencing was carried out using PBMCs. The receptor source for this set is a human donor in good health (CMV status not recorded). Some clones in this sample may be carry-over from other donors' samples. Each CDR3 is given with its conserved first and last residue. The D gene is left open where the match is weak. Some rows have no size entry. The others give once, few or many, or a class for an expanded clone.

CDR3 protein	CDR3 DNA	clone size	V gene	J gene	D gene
CASSRWRGGRDNEQFF	TGTGCCAGCAGCCGTTGGCGCGGGGGTAGGGACAATGAGCAGTTCTTC	many	TRBV7-2	TRBJ2-1	TRBD2
CASDFGDQPQHF	TGTGCCAGCGACTTCGGTGATCAGCCCCAGCATTTT	few	TRBV2	TRBJ1-5	NA
CASGGQEAFF	TGTGCCAGCGGAGGACAGGAGGCTTTCTTT	NA	TRBV12-3/TRBV12-4	TRBJ1-1	TRBD1
CASSPHGAGLQETQYF	TGTGCCAGCAGCCCACACGGAGCGGGATTACAAGAGACCCAGTACTTC	few	TRBV7-9	TRBJ2-5	TRBD2
CASSFGTGWDTEAFF	TGTGCCAGCAGCTTCGGGACAGGGTGGGACACTGAAGCTTTCTTT	few	TRBV5-6	TRBJ1-1	TRBD1
CASSLDLANSPREAFF	TGTGCCAGCAGCTTAGATCTAGCGAACAGCCCGCGCGAGGCTTTCTTT	many	TRBV7-9	TRBJ1-1	NA
CASSPQGQGRNIQYF	TGTGCCAGCTCACCACAGGGGCAGGGGAGGAACATTCAGTACTTC	few	TRBV18	TRBJ2-4	NA
CASSLSSTYNEQFF	TGTGCCAGCAGCTTGTCGTCAACCTACAATGAGCAGTTCTTC	NA	TRBV7-9	TRBJ2-1	NA
CASSLALMGSTAEAFF	TGTGCCAGCAGTTTAGCGCTGATGGGATCTACCGCTGAAGCTTTCTTT	many	TRBV12-3/TRBV12-4	TRBJ1-1	NA
CASSLGLAGGSTDTQYF	TGTGCCAGCAGCTTAGGTCTAGCGGGGGGTAGCACAGATACGCAGTATTTT	NA	TRBV11-2	TRBJ2-3	TRBD2
CSAGQGSTDTQYF	TGCAGTGCTGGCCAGGGGAGCACAGATACGCAGTATTTT	NA	TRBV20-1	TRBJ2-3	NA
CASSTRRREQFF	TGTGCCAGCAGCACCCGACGTAGAGAGCAGTTCTTC	NA	TRBV5-6	TRBJ2-1	NA
CSARAGAQETQYF	TGCAGTGCTAGAGCGGGGGCCCAAGAGACCCAGTACTTC	NA	TRBV20-1	TRBJ2-5	NA
CASSLTSGGTDTQYF	TGTGCCAGCAGCTTGACTAGCGGGGGCACAGATACGCAGTATTTT	many	TRBV7-2	TRBJ2-3	TRBD2
CASSLVLRVGTGWPQETQYF	TGTGCCAGCAGCTTAGTCCTACGAGTCGGGACAGGGTGGCCCCAAGAGACCCAGTACTTC	NA	TRBV7-2	TRBJ2-5	TRBD1
CARPTCIYYEQYF	TGTGCCAGACCAACCTGTATCTACTACGAGCAGTACTTC	many	TRBV12-3/TRBV12-4	TRBJ2-7	NA
CASSPTGAYSNQPQHF	TGTGCCAGCAGTCCTACAGGGGCCTATAGCAATCAGCCCCAGCATTTT	few	TRBV2	TRBJ1-5	TRBD1
CASSYSTGAHQPQHF	TGTGCCAGCTCATACTCGACAGGGGCCCATCAGCCCCAGCATTTT	few	TRBV18	TRBJ1-5	TRBD1
CASSSTGGYDTQYF	TGTGCCAGCAGTTCGACAGGGGGGTATGATACGCAGTATTTT	few	TRBV28	TRBJ2-3	TRBD1
CASSDGQGAQETQYF	TGCGCCAGCAGCGACGGACAGGGGGCGCAGGAGACCCAGTACTTC	few	TRBV5-1	TRBJ2-5	TRBD1
CASSPWVGIGNEQYF	TGTGCCAGCAGCCCATGGGTAGGGATCGGGAACGAGCAGTACTTC	few	TRBV7-2	TRBJ2-7	NA
CASSLGTAGAEKLFF	TGTGCCAGCAGCTTAGGGACAGCGGGGGCTGAAAAACTGTTTTTT	many	TRBV7-9	TRBJ1-4	NA
CATSDFGTAGPSTDTQYF	TGTGCCACCAGTGACTTCGGGACAGCCGGTCCTAGCACAGATACGCAGTATTTT	many	TRBV24-1	TRBJ2-3	TRBD1
CASLRQADTEAFF	TGTGCCAGCCTCCGACAGGCGGACACTGAAGCTTTCTTT	many	TRBV6-1	TRBJ1-1	NA
CASSSGTLETQYF	TGTGCCAGCAGCTCCGGGACCTTAGAGACCCAGTACTTC	NA	TRBV5-5	TRBJ2-5	NA
CSVAKDFMNTEAFF	TGCAGCGTTGCCAAGGACTTTATGAACACTGAAGCTTTCTTT	few	TRBV29-1	TRBJ1-1	NA
CASSLGRLGSNQPQHF	TGTGCCAGCAGCTTAGGACGGTTGGGGTCCAATCAGCCCCAGCATTTT	many	TRBV7-8	TRBJ1-5	NA
CASSLGSGDTQYF	TGTGCCAGCAGCTTGGGGTCTGGCGATACGCAGTATTTT	many	TRBV7-8	TRBJ2-3	NA
CASRRTEHYGYTF	TGTGCCAGCAGGCGTACGGAACACTATGGCTACACCTTC	NA	TRBV28	TRBJ1-2	NA
CATGGTEAFF	TGTGCCACCGGGGGGACGGAAGCTTTCTTT	many	TRBV7-9	TRBJ1-1	NA
CSAREPGETQYF	TGCAGTGCTAGAGAGCCGGGAGAGACCCAGTACTTC	NA	TRBV20-1	TRBJ2-5	NA
CASSQQRNIQYF	TGCGCCAGCAGCCAACAAAGAAACATTCAGTACTTC	NA	TRBV4-3	TRBJ2-4	NA
CASSYSSFHSPLHF	TGTGCCAGCAGCTACTCCAGCTTTCATTCACCCCTCCACTTT	many	TRBV7-6	TRBJ1-6	NA
CASSNGQGYEQYF	TGTGCCAGTAGTAACGGACAGGGTTACGAGCAGTACTTC	NA	TRBV19	TRBJ2-7	TRBD1
CASSLADSAYLSGANVLTF	TGTGCCAGCAGCTTAGCTGACAGCGCCTACCTCTCTGGGGCCAACGTCCTGACTTTC	many	TRBV7-2	TRBJ2-6	NA
CASSLVQATYATNEKLFF	TGTGCCAGCAGCTTAGTACAGGCCACCTATGCAACTAATGAAAAACTGTTTTTT	many	TRBV7-6	TRBJ1-4	NA
CSAPRTGDYEQYF	TGCAGTGCTCCACGGACAGGGGATTACGAGCAGTACTTC	once	TRBV20-1	TRBJ2-7	TRBD1
CASSFTPDGMDEQFF	TGTGCCAGCAGCTTCACCCCGGACGGCATGGATGAGCAGTTCTTC	many	TRBV14	TRBJ2-1	NA
CASSQPLAGLTDTQYF	TGCGCCAGCAGCCAACCCCTAGCGGGGCTCACAGATACGCAGTATTTT	few	TRBV4-1	TRBJ2-3	TRBD2
CASTGLEAGNTIYF	TGTGCCAGTACCGGCCTCGAGGCGGGAAACACCATATATTTT	few	TRBV19	TRBJ1-3	NA
CSAREVTGANVLTF	TGCAGTGCTAGGGAAGTTACTGGGGCCAACGTCCTTACTTTC	NA	TRBV20-1	TRBJ2-6	NA
CASSPTGEPYEQYF	TGTGCCAGCAGCCCAACAGGGGAGCCCTACGAGCAGTACTTC	few	TRBV7-9	TRBJ2-7	TRBD1
CASSFQERDTQYF	TGTGCCAGCAGCTTCCAGGAGAGGGATACGCAGTATTTT	few	TRBV7-6	TRBJ2-3	NA
CAISSPSMKNTEAFF	TGTGCCATCAGTTCCCCCTCTATGAAGAACACTGAAGCTTTCTTT	many	TRBV10-3	TRBJ1-1	NA
CASSLGPAGTFNEQYF	TGTGCCAGCAGCTTGGGCCCCGCCGGGACATTTAACGAGCAGTACTTC	few	TRBV5-6	TRBJ2-7	NA